A single sample is the source of the 18 T cell receptor beta chains below, sequenced in a study of CXCR3-negative and CXCR3-positive naive CD8 T cells. The authors made the TRB cDNA libraries by 5' RACE using UMI labels. TCRdb re-called the 5' RACE reads and gives one entry per CDR3 protein, without DNA. This listing includes around 40,000 distinct CDR3 sequences. Sequenced sample: memory CD8+ T cells from blood. The receptor set was obtained from a human donor in good health. Some clones in this sample may be carry-over from other donors' samples.

The chain combines TRBV28 with TRBJ2-3; TCRdb's D call, TRBD2, is unchecked because there is no DNA. CDR1 and CDR2 (germline): MDHEN, SYDVKM. This CDR3 region has 14 residues. CDR3 protein: CAARSGSRTDTQYF.

The chain couples TRBV6-5 to TRBJ1-1; with no DNA, the TCRdb D assignment of TRBD1 cannot be verified. There are 13 residues in the CDR3. Per the germline V gene, CDR1 is MNHEY and CDR2 is SVGAGI. The CDR3: CASRQGIYTEAFF.

The CDR3 sequence: CASSPAGNEKLFF. This sequence joins TRBV7-3 and TRBJ1-4. Germline lookup yields CDR1 SGHTA and CDR2 FQGTGA. There are 13 residues in the CDR3.

This sequence joins TRBV2 and TRBJ1-6. Germline CDR1 SNHLY, CDR2 FYNNEI. This CDR3 region has 17 residues. CDR3 in amino acids: CATSAGKESSYNSPLHF.

CDR3 protein: CASSLIGKGTEAFF. The gene calls are TRBV11-2 and TRBJ1-1; the TCRdb D gene call, TRBD1, has no DNA to confirm it. In germline, CDR1 is SGHAT, CDR2 FQNNGV. This CDR3 comprises 14 residues.

The chain couples TRBV29-1 to TRBJ2-1; as DNA is missing, the TRBD2 call by TCRdb cannot be tested. Germline values: CDR1 SQVTM, CDR2 ANQGSEA. This CDR3 has 14 residues. This CDR3 reads CSVVRVGSYNEQFF.

The rearrangement uses TRBV27 and TRBJ2-3. Germline lookup yields CDR1 MNHEY and CDR2 SMNVEV (reference sequence). CDR3 length: 14 amino acids. This CDR3 is CASSLWTDTDTQYF.

This chain connects TRBV9 to TRBJ2-7. The CDR3 runs to 14 residues. Germline CDR1 SGDLS, CDR2 YYNGEE. CDR3 protein: CASSVVDGAYEQYF.

The chain employs TRBV28 and TRBJ1-1. CDR3 length equals 15 residues. CDR1 MDHEN and CDR2 SYDVKM come from the germline V gene. Here the CDR3 reads CASSPYLVGFTEAFF.

The genes are TRBV5-4 and TRBJ2-2; absent DNA, TCRdb's TRBD2 call cannot be checked. The CDR3 runs 16 residues. Germline values: CDR1 SGHNT, CDR2 YYREEE (reference sequence). CDR3 sequence: CASSSITSGVTGELFF.

The genes are TRBV28 and TRBJ2-7. CDR3 size: 11 residues. Germline V gene lookup returns CDR1 MDHEN and CDR2 SYDVKM. The CDR3 region is CASSFNHEQYF.

V usage is TRBV7-9 and J usage is TRBJ1-1. CDR1 and CDR2 (germline): SEHNR, FQNEAQ (reference sequence). The CDR3 runs to 14 residues. The CDR3 here is CASTPSGSNTEAFF.

The V gene is TRBV7-2, the J gene TRBJ2-7; the D call from TCRdb, TRBD1, cannot be confirmed without DNA. The CDR3 is 15 amino acids. The germline V gene has CDR1 SGHTA and CDR2 FQGNSA. CDR3 amino acids: CASSLAATGYYEQYF.

This chain joins TRBV5-1 and TRBJ2-7; TCRdb indicates TRBD1, and absent DNA this call remains unverified. The CDR3 is 13 amino acids. Germline CDR1 is SGHRS and CDR2 is YFSETQ. The CDR3 spells CASSSTVGYEQYF.

The J gene is TRBJ1-1, the V gene TRBV12-3 or TRBV12-4; checking the TCRdb D call of TRBD1 is not possible without DNA. The CDR3 covers 14 residues. The CDR3 sequence is CASSLSGAETEAFF.

This clonotype is labeled medium-sized based on frequency. The rearrangement links TRBV4-1 to TRBJ1-1; with no DNA, the TCRdb D assignment of TRBD1 cannot be verified. This CDR3 spans 15 amino acids. Germline V gene lookup returns CDR1 MGHRA and CDR2 YSYEKL. CDR3 sequence: CASSQIQGARTEAFF.

By frequency, this clonotype is medium-sized. This chain links TRBV6-4 with TRBJ2-1; the D call from TCRdb, TRBD2, cannot be confirmed without DNA. The germline gives CDR1 MRHNA, CDR2 SNTAGT. CDR3 length: 16 amino acids. The CDR3 is CASSDSPSGGYNEQFF.

The V and J genes are TRBV28 and TRBJ2-2; TCRdb designates TRBD2, a call that cannot be tested without DNA. CDR1 and CDR2 (germline): MDHEN, SYDVKM. The CDR3 consists of 16 residues. Here the CDR3 reads CASSFSRGAGTGELFF.